This T cell receptor beta chain came from a study of vaccination and CD4 T cells after COVID-19. Study in general: Typically, post-vaccine samples were obtained a median about 79 days after dose two, within a range of 14 to 241. Cells were stimulated with overlapping spike peptides from SARS-CoV-2, HCoV-NL63, HCoV-OC43 and HCoV-229E. Whole-study findings and limits: A relatively small number of convalescent patients were studied, and no early post-infection timepoints were included.

Regarding treatment: approximately nine-day PBMC culture with coronavirus spike peptide pools or control peptides (ViraFEST assay). Worth noting for this clonotype: Its antigen is still unknown.

Oncomine TCR Beta short-read sequencing was applied to DNA from cultured CD4+ T cells. Genomic DNA was drawn out of CD4+ T cells grown in culture. TCRdb reprocessed the PCR reads with MiXCR, giving one entry per CDR3 protein. The data show approximately 16,000 distinct CDR3 sequences, 65% to 80% seen once. The CDR3 consists of 14 residues. Germline V lookup: CDR1 DFQATT, CDR2 SNEGSKA (reference sequence). The germline V and J ends were trimmed by 0 bases and 2 bases, with 8 bases remaining between them. J is TRBJ1-5 and V is TRBV20-1; no clear D. The sequence was obtained from a human donor who had recovered from COVID-19. The sequencing input was CD4+ T cells from blood, cultured in vitro. As DNA, the CDR3 is TGCAGTGCTAGAGATCCATGGGGCAATCAGCCCCAGCATTTT. Amino acid sequence: CSARDPWGNQPQHF.